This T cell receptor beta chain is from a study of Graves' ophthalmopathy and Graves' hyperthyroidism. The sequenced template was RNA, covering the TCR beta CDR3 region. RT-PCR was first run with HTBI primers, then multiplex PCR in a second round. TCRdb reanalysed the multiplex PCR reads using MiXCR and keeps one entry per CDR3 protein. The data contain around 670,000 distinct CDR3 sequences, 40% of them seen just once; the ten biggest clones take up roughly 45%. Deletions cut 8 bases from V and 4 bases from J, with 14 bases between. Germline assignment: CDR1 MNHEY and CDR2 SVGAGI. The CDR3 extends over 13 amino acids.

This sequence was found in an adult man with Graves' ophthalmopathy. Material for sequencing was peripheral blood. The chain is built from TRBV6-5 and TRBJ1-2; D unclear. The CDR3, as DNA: TGTGCCAGCGGGCCGGGGAGGGCCTATGGCTACACCTTC. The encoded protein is CASGPGRAYGYTF.